This TCR beta chain was captured in a study of blood T cell repertoires in COVID-19. Study-level background: Material from acute and convalescent COVID-19 was sourced from the United States, Italy and Spain.

Produced via immunoSEQ multiplex PCR; TCRdb's table is partial and in-frame only. The sample includes under 300,000 clones, 80% to 90% of them seen just once. Per the germline V gene, CDR1 is SGHNT and CDR2 is YENEEA. The CDR3 runs to 17 residues. The V and J ends lost 0 bases and 0 bases respectively, with 15 bases between them. This clonotype was sampled from a man aged 60-69 years with acute or convalescent COVID-19. J is TRBJ2-7 and V is TRBV11-3; TRBD1 might be the D (5 bases). Sequenced: peripheral blood. The CDR3 bases are TGTGCCAGCAGCTTAGATCACGGGCAGGGTAGCTCCTACGAGCAGTACTTC. Amino acids: CASSLDHGQGSSYEQYF.